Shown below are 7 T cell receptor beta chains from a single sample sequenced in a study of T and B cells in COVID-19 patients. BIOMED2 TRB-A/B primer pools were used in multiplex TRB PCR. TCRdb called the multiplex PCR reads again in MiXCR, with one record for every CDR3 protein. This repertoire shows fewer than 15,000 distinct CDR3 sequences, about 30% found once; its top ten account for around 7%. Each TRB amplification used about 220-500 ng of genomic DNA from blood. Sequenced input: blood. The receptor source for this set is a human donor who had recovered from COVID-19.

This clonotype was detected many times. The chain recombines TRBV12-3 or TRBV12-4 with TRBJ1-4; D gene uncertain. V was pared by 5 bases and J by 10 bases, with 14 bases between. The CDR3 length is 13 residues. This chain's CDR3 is CASSPEVARKLFF. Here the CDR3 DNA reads TGTGCCAGCAGTCCAGAGGTGGCGAGAAAACTGTTTTTT.

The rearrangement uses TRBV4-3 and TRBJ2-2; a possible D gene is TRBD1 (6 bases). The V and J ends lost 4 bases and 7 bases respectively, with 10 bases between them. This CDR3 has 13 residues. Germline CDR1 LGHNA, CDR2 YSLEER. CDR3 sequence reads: CASSLHRDGELFF. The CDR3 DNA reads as TGCGCCAGCAGCCTTCACAGGGACGGGGAGCTGTTTTTT.

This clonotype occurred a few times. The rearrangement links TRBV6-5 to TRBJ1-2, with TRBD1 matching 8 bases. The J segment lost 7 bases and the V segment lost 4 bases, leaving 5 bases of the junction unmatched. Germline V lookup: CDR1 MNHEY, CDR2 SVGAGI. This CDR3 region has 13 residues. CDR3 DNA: TGTGCCAGCAGTTGGGACAGGCTCTCTGGCTACACCTTC. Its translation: CASSWDRLSGYTF.

The DNA of the CDR3 is TGTGCCAGCAGTTACCTCAGCGGGACAGGTATGAACACTGAAGCTTTCTTT. Translation gives CASSYLSGTGMNTEAFF. The chain employs TRBV6-2 or TRBV6-3 and TRBJ1-1; 8 nucleotides agree with TRBD1. This CDR3 is 17 amino acids long. Germline lookup yields CDR1 MNHEY and CDR2 SVGEGT. Losses at the gene ends were 2 bases for V and 0 bases for J; bases not matched to a gene: 8.

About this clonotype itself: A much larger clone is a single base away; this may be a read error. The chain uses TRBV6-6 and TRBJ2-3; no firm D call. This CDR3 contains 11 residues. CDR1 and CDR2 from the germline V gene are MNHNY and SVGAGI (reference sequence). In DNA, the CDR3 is TGTGTCAGCACCCAAGTAGATACGCAGTATTTT. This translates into CVSTQVDTQYF.

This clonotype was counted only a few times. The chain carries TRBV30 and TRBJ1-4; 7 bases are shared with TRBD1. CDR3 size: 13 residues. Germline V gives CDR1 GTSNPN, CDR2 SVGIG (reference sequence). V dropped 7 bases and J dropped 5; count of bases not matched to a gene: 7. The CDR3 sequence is CASQTGYNEKLFF. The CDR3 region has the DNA TGTGCCTCGCAGACAGGGTACAATGAAAAACTGTTTTTT.

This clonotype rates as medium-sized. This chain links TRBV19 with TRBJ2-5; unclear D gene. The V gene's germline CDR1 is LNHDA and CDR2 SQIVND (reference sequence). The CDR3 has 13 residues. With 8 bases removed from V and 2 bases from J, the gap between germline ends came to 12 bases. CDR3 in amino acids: CASRRVNQETQYF. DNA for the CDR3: TGTGCCAGTCGTCGAGTGAATCAAGAGACCCAGTACTTC.